These 10 T cell receptor beta chains share one sample of origin, sequenced in a study of CD8+CD57+ T cells in acquired aplastic anemia (dated by TCRdb to the late 2010s). Reads for this sample came from an Illumina HiSeq 2000. Profiling of TCR beta VDJ combinations and CDR3 sequences used genomic DNA as the template. Using fastp trimming at Q25 and MiXCR clonotype assembly, TCRdb reanalyzed the public sequencing data and kept in-frame beta chains. Rows are unified per CDR3 protein, each entry keeping the most common DNA and genes. Counted in this sample were around 400,000 distinct CDR3 sequences; roughly 68% of them appeared once. Under 4.5% of the sample lies in the top ten. What was sequenced was sorted CD4+, CD8+, or CD8+CD57+ T cells (not recorded which) from PBMCs. Source of these receptors: a human donor in good health, serving as a control.

The table lists this clonotype with a count of one. A read error is likely, as this CDR3 ends without the conserved phenylalanine or tryptophan. The DNA is left out, because the CDR3 cannot be placed on it with certainty; the CDR3 is given as TCRdb lists it. The chain uses TRBV7-6 and TRBJ1-2. The CDR3 is 11 residues long, counting both termini. Germline CDR1 reads SGHVS; CDR2 reads FNYEAQ. The CDR3 region is CASGLDYGSSS.

This rearrangement joins TRBV20-1 to TRBJ2-5; 7 bases fit TRBD2. The CDR3 length is 11 residues. CDR1 is DFQATT, CDR2 SNEGSKA, per germline (reference sequence). V dropped 0 bases and J dropped 14; count of bases not matched to a gene: 6. The CDR3 sequence: CSAREGGVYYF. The CDR3 nucleotides read TGCAGTGCTAGAGAGGGGGGGGTCTACTACTTC.

This clonotype was counted once. The chain has TRBV5-8 and TRBJ1-5, with D uncertain. Trimming shortened V by 1 base and J by 0 bases, and 14 bases separated the two germline ends. CDR1 and CDR2 from the germline V gene are SGHTS and YDEGEE. This CDR3 spans 17 amino acids. In DNA, the CDR3 is TGTGCCAGCAGCTTGTCGCTACAGAGAGGTAGCAATCAGCCCCAGCATTTT. Protein product: CASSLSLQRGSNQPQHF. The full variable domain, in which reference TRBV5-8 and TRBJ1-5 provide the parts outside the CDR3, is EAGVTQSPTHLIKTRGQQATLRCSPISGHTSVYWYQQALGLGLQFLLWYDEGEERNRGNFPPRFSGRQFPNYSSELNVNALELEDSALYLCASSLSLQRGSNQPQHFGDGTRLSIL.

The gene calls are TRBV12-3 or TRBV12-4 and TRBJ1-5; D is ambiguous. With 9 bases removed from V and 0 bases from J, the gap between germline ends came to 15 bases. The CDR3 totals 15 residues. The chain's CDR3 is CASRPSSYSNQPQHF. The CDR3 DNA reads TGTGCCAGTAGGCCGAGTAGCTATAGCAATCAGCCCCAGCATTTT.

The rearrangement links TRBV11-2 to TRBJ1-6; D uncertain. Germline CDR1 is SGHAT and CDR2 is FQNNGV. V was trimmed by 3 bases and J by 7 bases, leaving 10 bases between them. CDR3 length equals 14 residues. Here the CDR3 reads CASSLEIVNSPLHF. The CDR3 DNA is TGTGCCAGCAGCTTGGAGATAGTCAATTCACCCCTCCACTTT.

CDR3: CASSPQGAGSPLHF. CDR3 in DNA: TGTGCCAGCAGCCCGCAGGGGGCTGGGTCACCCCTCCACTTT. V and J are TRBV5-6 and TRBJ1-6; TRBD1 matches 8 bases. The germline CDR1 and CDR2 sequences are SGHDT and YYEEEE. This CDR3 spans 14 amino acids. The junction had 7 bases not matched to a gene; V was cut back by 4 bases and J by 10 bases.

The CDR3 loop is CASTPGDTGVGEGYTF. The CDR3, as DNA: TGTGCCAGTACCCCTGGGGATACGGGGGTCGGTGAGGGCTACACCTTC. The V call is TRBV19, the J call TRBJ1-2; D perhaps matches TRBD1 (5 bases). CDR1 is LNHDA, CDR2 SQIVND, per germline (reference sequence). Trimming pared 7 bases from V and 8 bases from J, leaving 26 bases between. This CDR3 comprises 16 residues.

This chain joins TRBV7-2 and TRBJ2-2; 8 bases are shared with TRBD2. The CDR3 loop spans 15 amino acids. The junction had 15 bases not matched to a gene; V was cut back by 2 bases and J by 16 bases. Per germline, CDR1 SGHTA and CDR2 FQGNSA. The CDR3 DNA reads as TGTGCCAGCAGCTTACGCGCGGGGGGTGTGGATACGCAGTTTTTT. As protein: CASSLRAGGVDTQFF.

V and J are TRBV20-1 and TRBJ2-5; 8 bases align to TRBD1. The CDR3 consists of 13 residues. Germline CDR1 and CDR2: DFQATT and SNEGSKA (reference sequence). With 5 bases clipped from V and 6 bases from J, the junction kept 8 bases outside the gene matches. The CDR3 protein is CSALRQGPQTQYF. The CDR3 region has the DNA TGCAGTGCTCTGCGACAGGGGCCTCAGACCCAGTACTTC.

In the case of this clonotype: In this CDR3 the conserved last residue, phenylalanine or tryptophan, is missing, so a read error is likely. V and J are TRBV5-1 and TRBJ1-1; perhaps TRBD1 as D (5 bases). The CDR3 runs 13 residues. Looked up from germline, CDR1 is SGHRS and CDR2 is YFSETQ. The CDR3 DNA is TGCGCTAGCAGCTTGGGCAGCCAGGGATCAGCTTTCTCT. Translated: CASSLGSQGSAFS.